This T cell receptor (beta chain) was sequenced in a study of blood T cell repertoires in COVID-19. Study-level information: From the United States, Italy and Spain came samples of acute and convalescent COVID-19. Sources were T cells, B-cell-depleted T cells, or PBMCs; the material itself was cDNA or gDNA.

Repertoires were generated with immunoSEQ multiplex PCR, while TCRdb's copy carries only in-frame clones and drops some. Of over 85,000 clones listed, around 79% are singletons. CDR1 LNHNV and CDR2 YYDKDF come from the germline V gene (reference sequence). This CDR3 region has 14 residues. V lost 0 bases to trimming and J lost 3 bases, with 8 bases between them. This chain connects TRBV15 to TRBJ1-1; possible D gene TRBD1, 6 bases. This TCR derives from a woman older than 75 with active or convalescent COVID-19. Sample: peripheral blood. The DNA for the CDR3 is TGTGCCACCAGCAGAGATCGGACAGACACTGAAGCTTTCTTT. As protein: CATSRDRTDTEAFF.